The T cell receptor beta chain under discussion was sequenced for a study of response to subunit inactivated influenza vaccine. TCRdb passed the RT-PCR reads through MiXCR, listing each CDR3 protein once. Of more than 400,000 distinct CDR3 sequences in the sample, about a tenth were seen once. This clonotype occurred a few times. Antigen specificity is unknown. This CDR3 spans 16 amino acids. Unmatched junction bases numbered 5, after V lost 3 bases and J lost 1 base. From germline, CDR1 is LGHNA and CDR2 YSLEER. Broader study findings: It was suggested by the authors that few new T cells are recruited by each seasonal influenza vaccination.

V gene TRBV4-3 combines with J gene TRBJ2-2; 7 bases line up with TRBD1. The input for sequencing was PBMCs from blood, taken 40 to 50 days after vaccination. The source is a man over 45 who received an inactivated influenza vaccine. In DNA, the CDR3 is TGCGCCAGCAGCCATTCAGGGGGTCGGAACACCGGGGAGCTGTTTTTT. Amino acids: CASSHSGGRNTGELFF.